Below are 20 T cell receptor beta chains sequenced from a single sample in a study of shared T cell receptors in the human thymus. Using immunoSEQ multiplex PCR, the repertoire was profiled, and TCRdb retains in-frame clones only, with some absent. The sample contains hundreds of thousands of clones, around 87% of which appear only once. These sequences were also reported in another study, on human thymus T cells.

What was sequenced was thymocytes. These receptor sequences come from a boy in the first two years of life with a congenital heart defect.

The chain is built from TRBV9 and TRBJ2-6; the D gene is possibly TRBD2 (7 bases). The germline V and J ends were trimmed by 7 bases and 0 bases, with 14 bases remaining between them. The CDR3 sequence is 16 residues long. The V gene's germline CDR1 is SGDLS and CDR2 YYNGEE. In DNA form, the CDR3 reads TGTGCCAGCGGAAAGGGGGGGTCCTCTGGGGCCAACGTCCTGACTTTC. Residues: CASGKGGSSGANVLTF.

The chain couples TRBV7-2 to TRBJ2-2, with D maybe TRBD2 (6 bases). Trimming shortened V by 5 bases and J by 8 bases, and 15 bases separated the two germline ends. This CDR3 spans 14 amino acids. Germline CDR1 reads SGHTA; CDR2 reads FQGNSA. The CDR3 here is CASSPRLEAGELFF. The CDR3 DNA sequence: TGTGCCAGCAGCCCGAGACTAGAGGCTGGGGAGCTGTTTTTT.

The V and J genes are TRBV5-1 and TRBJ1-2, with 10 bases fitting TRBD1. The CDR3 runs 14 residues. The germline V gene encodes CDR1 SGHRS and CDR2 YFSETQ. Trimming took 4 bases from V and 4 from J; bases not matched to a gene: 4. The CDR3, as DNA: TGCGCCAGCAGCGTCCGGGACAGGGGCTATGGCTACACCTTC. Translated: CASSVRDRGYGYTF.

The rearrangement links TRBV28 to TRBJ1-4; tentative D call: TRBD1 (6 bases). Between the trimmed V and J ends, which lost 3 bases and 3 bases, there was a span of 14 bases. The CDR3 totals 16 residues. CDR1 is MDHEN, CDR2 SYDVKM, per germline. The chain's CDR3 is CASSLPNRDPNEKLFF. The CDR3 DNA reads TGTGCCAGCAGTTTGCCCAACAGGGACCCTAATGAAAAACTGTTTTTT. Full variable domain (remainder filled in from reference TRBV28 and TRBJ1-4): DVKVTQSSRYLVKRTGEKVFLECVQDMDHENMFWYRQDPGLGLRLIYFSYDVKMKEKGDIPEGYSVSREKKERFSLILESASTNQTSMYLCASSLPNRDPNEKLFFGSGTQLSVL.

This clone was detected only a few times. V is TRBV15 and J is TRBJ2-2, with D maybe TRBD2 (6 bases). CDR1 is LNHNV and CDR2 is YYDKDF in the germline V gene (reference sequence). This CDR3 contains 18 residues. Trimming took 0 bases from V and 4 from J, leaving 18 bases between them. The CDR3 reads CATSRDRGAEGSTGELFF. The CDR3 DNA follows: TGTGCCACCAGCAGAGATCGGGGAGCGGAGGGGTCCACCGGGGAGCTGTTTTTT.

This rearrangement joins TRBV4-1 to TRBJ2-2, with TRBD1 matching over 8 bases. Germline CDR1 and CDR2: MGHRA and YSYEKL. The CDR3 sequence is 19 residues long. V lost 1 base and J lost 5; bases outside the gene matches: 15. In DNA, the CDR3 is TGCGCCAGCAGCCAAGGAATTAAAGCGCAGGGGGCTAGGACCGGGGAGCTGTTTTTT. Translation: CASSQGIKAQGARTGELFF.

The CDR3 loop reads CASSSTPWPGLYNYGYTF. The CDR3 nucleotides read TGTGCCAGCAGCTCAACTCCCTGGCCGGGACTCTATAACTATGGCTACACCTTC. This chain uses TRBV7-6 with TRBJ1-2; tentatively, D is TRBD1 (5 bases). Germline loops: CDR1 SGHVS, CDR2 FNYEAQ. The CDR3 runs to 18 residues. V was trimmed by 4 bases and J by 1 base, leaving 22 bases between them.

The chain employs TRBV27 and TRBJ1-2; D is uncertain. CDR1 MNHEY and CDR2 SMNVEV come from the germline V gene (reference sequence). Trimming took off 4 bases at V and 3 bases at J, with 9 bases between the two ends. The CDR3 has 13 amino acids. The CDR3 reads CASSSGLHYGYTF. CDR3 bases: TGTGCCAGCAGTTCCGGACTCCACTATGGCTACACCTTC.

This clone was observed a single time. In DNA form, the CDR3 reads TGCGCCAGCAGCCAAGTGGACAGGGCCTACGAGCAGTACTTC. This sequence encodes CASSQVDRAYEQYF. The chain couples TRBV4-1 to TRBJ2-7, with TRBD1 identical over 8 bases. CDR3 length: 14 amino acids. J lost 2 bases, V lost 1 base, and 1 base had no gene match. Germline values: CDR1 MGHRA, CDR2 YSYEKL.

The rearrangement uses TRBV2 and TRBJ2-1, with D perhaps matching TRBD2 (5 bases). From germline, CDR1 is SNHLY and CDR2 FYNNEI. The CDR3 is 15 amino acids. The V end was cut by 2 bases, the J end by 6 bases, with 14 bases between. CDR3 in DNA: TGTGCCAGCAGTGAATCCCTCGGGGTCGGCAATGAGCAGTTCTTC. Its protein product is CASSESLGVGNEQFF.

The rearrangement links TRBV13 to TRBJ2-3; TRBD1 matches at 8 bases. The CDR3 is 15 amino acids. The germline V gene encodes CDR1 PRHDT and CDR2 FYEKMQ (reference sequence). V lost 5 bases, J lost 4 bases, and 8 bases stayed unmatched. CDR3 sequence reads: CASSPGQGPSDTQYF. The CDR3, as DNA: TGTGCCAGCAGCCCCGGACAGGGCCCCTCAGATACGCAGTATTTT. Looking up the rest from reference TRBV13 and TRBJ2-3 gives the full variable domain: AAGVIQSPRHLIKEKRETATLKCYPIPRHDTVYWYQQGPGQDPQFLISFYEKMQSDKGSIPDRFSAQQFSDYHSELNMSSLELGDSALYFCASSPGQGPSDTQYFGPGTRLTVL.

The chain employs TRBV11-2 and TRBJ2-3; D ambiguous. Per germline, CDR1 SGHAT and CDR2 FQNNGV. The CDR3 spans 13 residues. Trimming removed 6 bases at V and 3 bases at J, with 10 bases between. CDR3 sequence (DNA): TGTGCCAGCAGATACCCCAGGACAGATACGCAGTATTTT. Its translation is CASRYPRTDTQYF.

The chain is built from TRBV19 and TRBJ2-1; a weak D match, TRBD1 (5 bases). The CDR3 has 14 amino acids. V was shortened by 5 bases and J by 1 base, with 9 bases between the two germline ends. The germline CDR1 and CDR2 sequences are LNHDA and SQIVND (reference sequence). CDR3 residues: CASSSQGSYNEQFF. The CDR3 DNA is TGTGCCAGTAGTTCTCAGGGTTCCTACAATGAGCAGTTCTTC.

The chain has TRBV27 and TRBJ1-1; possibly TRBD1 for D (6 bases). V was pared by 5 bases and J by 5 bases, with 12 bases between. From germline, CDR1 is MNHEY and CDR2 SMNVEV (reference sequence). The CDR3 consists of 13 residues. CDR3 sequence reads: CASSTRGLTEAFF. The CDR3, as DNA: TGTGCCAGCAGTACCAGGGGTTTGACTGAAGCTTTCTTT.

The chain combines TRBV5-1 with TRBJ2-5; D is perhaps TRBD1 (5 bases). The CDR3 contains 16 residues. Germline V CDR1 and CDR2: SGHRS, YFSETQ. V lost 7 bases to trimming and J lost 5 bases, with 24 bases between them. CDR3 bases: TGCGCCAGCGGATGGTCAGGGCGCCATAGATCGGAGACCCAGTACTTC. The encoded protein is CASGWSGRHRSETQYF.

This clone came up once. The V and J genes are TRBV27 and TRBJ2-7; D is perhaps TRBD1 (5 bases). Germline loops: CDR1 MNHEY, CDR2 SMNVEV (reference sequence). The V end was cut by 9 bases, the J end by 3 bases, with 15 bases between. This CDR3 is built from 13 residues. The CDR3 DNA reads TGTGCCAGTGCTAATAGGGGCTACTACGAGCAGTACTTC. Encoded protein: CASANRGYYEQYF.

The rearrangement links TRBV18 to TRBJ1-1; TRBD1 agrees at 10 bases. V lost 1 base and J lost 5; bases outside the gene matches: 4. Germline V gene lookup returns CDR1 KGHSH and CDR2 LQKENI. The CDR3 loop spans 15 amino acids. For the CDR3, the DNA is TGTGCCAGCTCACCACGGGGACAGGGGAGGACTGAAGCTTTCTTT. This sequence encodes CASSPRGQGRTEAFF.

This chain links TRBV28 with TRBJ2-7; 10 bases agree with TRBD2. Germline CDR1 reads MDHEN; CDR2 reads SYDVKM. Germline trimming cut 6 bases from V and 5 bases from J; bases unmatched to any gene: 7. CDR3 length: 14 amino acids. The CDR3 loop reads CASRERGGPDEQYF. CDR3 sequence (DNA): TGTGCCAGCAGAGAGCGGGGGGGCCCGGACGAGCAGTACTTC.

The J gene is TRBJ1-3, the V gene TRBV23-1; no reliable D call. TRBV23-1 is marked as an open reading frame, function uncertain. The CDR3 covers 16 residues. V lost 0 bases, J lost 5 bases, and 14 bases lay in between. CDR3 coding DNA: TGCGCCAGCAGTCAATCGGGCCCATTAAAGCGAAACACCATATATTTT. This encodes CASSQSGPLKRNTIYF.

This chain connects TRBV7-2 to TRBJ2-3; 13 positions match TRBD2. CDR3 length: 18 residues. The V gene's germline CDR1 is SGHTA and CDR2 FQGNSA. Trimming removed 1 base from V and 4 bases from J; junction bases left unmatched: 8. For the CDR3, the DNA is TGTGCCAGCAGCTTAGTTGAAGGACTAGCGGGAGTCCCAGATACGCAGTATTTT. Encoded protein: CASSLVEGLAGVPDTQYF.